This TCR beta chain was observed in a study of CD8+CD57+ T cells in acquired aplastic anemia. Whole-study context: DNA from sorted CD4+ and CD8+ cells averaged around 3 ug.

The CDR3 has 15 amino acids. The germline V gene encodes CDR1 SGHTA and CDR2 FQGNSA. V was pared by 1 base and J by 1 base, with 10 bases between. Genomic DNA provided the template from which TCR beta VDJ and CDR3 profiles were obtained. TCRdb re-called the reads through MiXCR, storing one row per CDR3 protein. The sample records approximately 100,000 distinct CDR3 sequences, less than 75% being singletons. Sequencing involved patients with CD8+CD57+ cell expansion previously shown by flow cytometry. The patients all had a severe acquired aplastic anemia diagnosis. Receipt of therapy had not occurred in any patient by the time of blood sampling.

The sequence was obtained from a human donor with aplastic anemia. The gene calls are TRBV7-2 and TRBJ1-2; D not certain. The sequencing sample was made of sorted CD4+, CD8+, or CD8+CD57+ T cells (not recorded which) from PBMCs. Here the CDR3 reads CASSLGQANNYGYTF. The CDR3 coding sequence is TGTGCCAGCAGCTTAGGGCAGGCCAATAACTATGGCTACACCTTC.